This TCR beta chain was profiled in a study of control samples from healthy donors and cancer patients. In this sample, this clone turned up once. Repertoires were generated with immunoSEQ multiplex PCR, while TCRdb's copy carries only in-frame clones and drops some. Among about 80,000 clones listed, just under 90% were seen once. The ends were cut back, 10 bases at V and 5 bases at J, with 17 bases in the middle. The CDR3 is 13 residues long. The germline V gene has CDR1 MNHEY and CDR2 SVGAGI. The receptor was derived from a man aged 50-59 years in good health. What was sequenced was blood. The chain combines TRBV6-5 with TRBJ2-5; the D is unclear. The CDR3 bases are TGTGCCATCAGGCTCCCGCCCCAGGAGACCCAGTACTTC. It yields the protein CAIRLPPQETQYF.